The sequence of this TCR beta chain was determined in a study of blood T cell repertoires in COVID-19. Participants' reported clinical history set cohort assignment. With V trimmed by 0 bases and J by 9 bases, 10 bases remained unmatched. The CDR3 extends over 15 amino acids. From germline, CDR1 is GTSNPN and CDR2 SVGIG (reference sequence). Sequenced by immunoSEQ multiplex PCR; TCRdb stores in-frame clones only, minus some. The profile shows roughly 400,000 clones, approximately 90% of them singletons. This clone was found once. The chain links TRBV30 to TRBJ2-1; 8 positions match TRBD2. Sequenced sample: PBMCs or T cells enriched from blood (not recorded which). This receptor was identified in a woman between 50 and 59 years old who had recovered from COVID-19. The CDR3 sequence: CAWSVQRGWGSEQFF. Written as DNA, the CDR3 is TGTGCCTGGAGTGTACAGCGGGGGTGGGGTTCTGAGCAGTTCTTC.